These T cell receptor beta chains were read from a single sample in a study of blood T cell repertoires in COVID-19. Sequencing was performed with immunoSEQ multiplex PCR; in TCRdb, only in-frame clones are kept and a portion is missing. The table has around 150,000 clones, over 80% seen once. Material for sequencing was PBMCs or T cells enriched from blood (not recorded which). Receptor source: a man between 65 and 85 years old who had been exposed to COVID-19. Each CDR3 is given with its conserved first and last residue. D genes are given only for firm matches. Clone size is stated in some rows and not others, as once, few, many or a class when expanded.

CASSSRTGSGQPQHF	TRBJ1-5	NA	TRBV5-8	TRBD1
CASSLDGQLNEKLFF	TRBJ1-4	NA	TRBV5-1	NA
CASSQTSGSSYEQYF	TRBJ2-7	NA	TRBV6-6	TRBD2
CASSPGLLHTGELFF	TRBJ2-2	once	TRBV18	NA
CASSYSIEGNTEAFF	TRBJ1-1	NA	TRBV6-5	NA
CASSLGQDRGFTEAFF	TRBJ1-1	few	TRBV7-9	TRBD1
CASSVRDAQGETQYF	TRBJ2-5	NA	TRBV9	NA
CASSLADAVHIGDTQYF	TRBJ2-3	NA	TRBV5-1	NA
CSASSGGVNNEQFF	TRBJ2-1	NA	TRBV20-1	TRBD2
CASSVSSGSRGEQFF	TRBJ2-1	few	TRBV9	TRBD2
CAGSGGTGSYEQYF	TRBJ2-7	few	TRBV6-6	TRBD2
CASRDSSVGYLKNTGELFF	TRBJ2-2	NA	TRBV19	NA
CASSTPGNYGYTF	TRBJ1-2	NA	TRBV4-1	NA
CASSPRGETYGYTF	TRBJ1-2	few	TRBV27	NA
CASSLDRETQYF	TRBJ2-5	NA	TRBV5-4	NA
CASTDLQGRKLFF	TRBJ1-4	once	TRBV19	TRBD1
CASSLAGTGGTEAFF	TRBJ1-1	NA	TRBV7-9	TRBD1
CASRGLAGARGGLDGTDTQYF	TRBJ2-3	once	TRBV10-2	TRBD2
CASTLQAASNYGYTF	TRBJ1-2	NA	TRBV19	NA
CASSALGGAWTEAFF	TRBJ1-1	NA	TRBV19	NA
CASSPSGREGGELFF	TRBJ2-2	NA	TRBV6-6	TRBD2
CASSHPGQHYGYTF	TRBJ1-2	NA	TRBV4-1	NA
CASSLSGNTEAFF	TRBJ1-1	NA	TRBV28	NA
CASSQEPAGSSYNEQFF	TRBJ2-1	NA	TRBV4-2	NA
CASSLDRDTIEGYTF	TRBJ1-2	NA	TRBV27	TRBD1
CTSGGSSYNEQFF	TRBJ2-1	NA	TRBV28	TRBD2
CASSLGPNEGTGELFF	TRBJ2-2	NA	TRBV7-3	NA
CASSGWGTGANQGVYEQYF	TRBJ2-7	NA	TRBV11-2	TRBD1
CASSQFSSGSSGEQFF	TRBJ2-1	NA	TRBV4-2	TRBD2
CASSPGFGNSPLHF	TRBJ1-6	NA	TRBV9	NA
CASSYSGGTGELFF	TRBJ2-2	NA	TRBV6-5	TRBD2
CASSHRTVRSGGDEQYF	TRBJ2-7	NA	TRBV6-6	TRBD2
CAISARTGSNSPLHF	TRBJ1-6	NA	TRBV10-3	NA
CASSPREIGNTIYF	TRBJ1-3	NA	TRBV18	NA